The sequence of this T cell receptor (beta chain) was determined in a study of CD4 T cells in relation to SARS-CoV-2 and coronaviruses. Whole-study context: PBMCs were cultured with antigen for approximately nine days before TCR beta sequencing.

Here immunoSEQ multiplex PCR was the method, and the copy in TCRdb shows in-frame clones only, minus some. The table shows about 38,000 clones, with more than 60% occurring only once. With regard to this clone: Its target is unknown.

Study-wide findings and caveats: This crossreactivity analysis covered spike protein alone, no other viral proteins.

V lost 2 bases, J lost 5 bases, and 5 bases stayed unmatched. The CDR3 loop spans 16 amino acids. Germline CDR1 is LGHDT and CDR2 is YNNKEL (reference sequence). Naive or memory CD4+ cells were cultured 1:1 with T cell-depleted PBMCs plus CEF. The chain couples TRBV3-1 (or the pseudogene TRBV3-2) to TRBJ2-5; TRBD2 agrees at 13 bases. The sequenced sample consisted of memory CD4+ T cells from PBMCs, cultured in vitro. This TCR was sampled from an adult with COVID-19. The CDR3 reads CASSQTSGRAWETQYF. The CDR3 DNA reads TGTGCCAGCAGCCAAACTAGCGGGAGGGCCTGGGAGACCCAGTACTTC.